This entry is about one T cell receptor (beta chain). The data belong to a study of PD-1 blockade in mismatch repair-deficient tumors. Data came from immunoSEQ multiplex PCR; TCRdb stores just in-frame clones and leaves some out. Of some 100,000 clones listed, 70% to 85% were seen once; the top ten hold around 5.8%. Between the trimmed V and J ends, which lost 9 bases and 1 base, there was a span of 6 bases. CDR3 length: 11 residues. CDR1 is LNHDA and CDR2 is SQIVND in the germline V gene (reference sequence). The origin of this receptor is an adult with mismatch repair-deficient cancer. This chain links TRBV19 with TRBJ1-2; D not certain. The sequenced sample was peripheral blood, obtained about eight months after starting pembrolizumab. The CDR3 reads CASQNNYGYTF. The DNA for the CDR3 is TGTGCCAGCCAAAATAACTATGGCTACACCTTC. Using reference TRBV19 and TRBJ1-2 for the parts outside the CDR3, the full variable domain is DGGITQSPKYLFRKEGQNVTLSCEQNLNHDAMYWYRQDPGQGLRLIYYSQIVNDFQKGDIAEGYSVSREKKESFPLTVTSAQKNPTAFYLCASQNNYGYTFGSGTRLTVV.